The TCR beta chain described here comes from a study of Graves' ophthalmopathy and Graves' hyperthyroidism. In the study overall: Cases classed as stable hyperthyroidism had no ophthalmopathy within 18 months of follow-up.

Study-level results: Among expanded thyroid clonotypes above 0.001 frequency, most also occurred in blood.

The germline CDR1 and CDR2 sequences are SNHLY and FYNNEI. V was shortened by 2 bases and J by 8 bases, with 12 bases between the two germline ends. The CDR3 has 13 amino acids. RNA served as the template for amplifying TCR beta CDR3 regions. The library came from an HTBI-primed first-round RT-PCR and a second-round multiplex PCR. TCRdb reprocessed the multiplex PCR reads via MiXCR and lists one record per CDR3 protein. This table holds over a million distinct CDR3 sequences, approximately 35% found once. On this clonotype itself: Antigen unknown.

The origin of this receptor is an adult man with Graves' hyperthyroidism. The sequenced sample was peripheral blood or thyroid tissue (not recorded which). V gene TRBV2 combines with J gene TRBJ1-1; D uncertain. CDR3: CASSELEQPEAFF. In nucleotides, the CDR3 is TGTGCCAGCAGTGAACTGGAACAGCCCGAAGCTTTCTTT.